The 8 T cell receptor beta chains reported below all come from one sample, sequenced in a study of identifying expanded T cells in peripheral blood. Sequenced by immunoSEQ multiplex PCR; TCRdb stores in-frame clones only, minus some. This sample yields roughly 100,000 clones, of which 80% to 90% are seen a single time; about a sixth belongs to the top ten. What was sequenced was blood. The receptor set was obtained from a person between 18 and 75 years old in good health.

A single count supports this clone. CDR3 loop: CASRHVPGGEKLFF. Written as DNA, the CDR3 is TGTGCCAGCCGGCACGTCCCGGGCGGTGAAAAACTGTTTTTT. V gene TRBV19 combines with J gene TRBJ1-4; D is unresolved. The CDR3 extends over 14 amino acids. The germline V and J ends were trimmed by 9 bases and 7 bases, with 18 bases remaining between them. Germline V CDR1 and CDR2: LNHDA, SQIVND (reference sequence).

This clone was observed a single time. The CDR3 bases are TGTGCCACCCAGGACCCTGCTAAAGGGAATGAGCAGTTCTTC. Encoded protein: CATQDPAKGNEQFF. The gene calls are TRBV19 and TRBJ2-1; D call uncertain. Germline CDR1 and CDR2: LNHDA and SQIVND (reference sequence). CDR3 length: 14 amino acids. Trimming left V 10 bases short and J 7 bases short, with 20 bases between.

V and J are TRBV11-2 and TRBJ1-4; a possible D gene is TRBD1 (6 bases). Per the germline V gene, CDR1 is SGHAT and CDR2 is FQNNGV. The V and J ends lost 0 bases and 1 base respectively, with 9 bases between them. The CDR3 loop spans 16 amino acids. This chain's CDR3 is CASSLDRGGTNEKLFF. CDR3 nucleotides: TGTGCCAGCAGCTTAGACAGGGGTGGAACTAATGAAAAACTGTTTTTT.

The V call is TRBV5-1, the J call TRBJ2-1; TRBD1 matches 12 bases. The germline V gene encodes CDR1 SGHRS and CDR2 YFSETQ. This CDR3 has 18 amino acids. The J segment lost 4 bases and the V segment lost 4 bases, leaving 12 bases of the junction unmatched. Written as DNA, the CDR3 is TGCGCCAGCAGCGTCGAACCGGGACAGGGGGCCCTTTACAATGAGCAGTTCTTC. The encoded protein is CASSVEPGQGALYNEQFF. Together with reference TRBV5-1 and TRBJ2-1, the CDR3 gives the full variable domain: KAGVTQTPRYLIKTRGQQVTLSCSPISGHRSVSWYQQTPGQGLQFLFEYFSETQRNKGNFPGRFSGRQFSNSRSEMNVSTLELGDSALYLCASSVEPGQGALYNEQFFGPGTRLTVL.

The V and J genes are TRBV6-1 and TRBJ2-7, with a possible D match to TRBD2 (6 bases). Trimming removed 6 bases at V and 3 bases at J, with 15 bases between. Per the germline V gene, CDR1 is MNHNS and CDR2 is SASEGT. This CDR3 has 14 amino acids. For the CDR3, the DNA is TGTGCCAGCAGGAGAGGCAGGGAGGTCTACGAGCAGTACTTC. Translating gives CASRRGREVYEQYF.

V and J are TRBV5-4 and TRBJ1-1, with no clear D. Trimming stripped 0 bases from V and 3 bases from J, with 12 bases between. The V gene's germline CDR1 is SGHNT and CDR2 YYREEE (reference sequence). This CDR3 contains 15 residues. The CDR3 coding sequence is TGTGCCAGCAGCTTGGTTTCCGGGTTCGACACTGAAGCTTTCTTT. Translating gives CASSLVSGFDTEAFF. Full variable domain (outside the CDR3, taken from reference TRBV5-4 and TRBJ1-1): ETGVTQSPTHLIKTRGQQVTLRCSSQSGHNTVSWYQQALGQGPQFIFQYYREEENGRGNFPPRFSGLQFPNYSSELNVNALELDDSALYLCASSLVSGFDTEAFFGQGTRLTVV.

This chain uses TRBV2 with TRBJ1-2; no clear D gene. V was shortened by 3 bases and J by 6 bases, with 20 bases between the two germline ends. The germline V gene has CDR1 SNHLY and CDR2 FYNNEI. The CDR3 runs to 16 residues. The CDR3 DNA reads TGTGCCAGCAGTGAGTTTTCCAGACCATTCATCGATGGCTACACCTTC. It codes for CASSEFSRPFIDGYTF.

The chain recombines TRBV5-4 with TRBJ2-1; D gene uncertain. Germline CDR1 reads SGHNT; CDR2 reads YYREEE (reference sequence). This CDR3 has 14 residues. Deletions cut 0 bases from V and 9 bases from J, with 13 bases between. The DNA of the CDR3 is TGTGCCAGCAGCTTGGACGGGCGGCGAGGTGAGCAGTTCTTC. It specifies CASSLDGRRGEQFF.